This is a list of T cell receptor beta chains from one sample in a study of T cell repertoires in cytomegalovirus infection. One entry per CDR3 protein, called by TCRdb with MiXCR from the reads. The table records approximately 730,000 distinct CDR3 sequences, roughly 28% of them present only once. These TCRs are of unknown antigen specificity. The starting material was cultured CD8+ T cells from PBMCs, obtained from culture after CMV antigen stimulation. These receptors originate from a human donor in good health (CMV status not recorded). Some clones in this sample may be carry-over from other donors' samples. Both conserved end residues are part of each CDR3. D genes are given only for firm matches. Not every row has a clone size; where given, it reads once, few, many or a size class.

J,size,D,V,DNA,CDR3
TRBJ1-2,-,-,TRBV7-9,TGTGCCAGCAGCCATGGGGGCTCTAACTATGGCTACACCTTC,CASSHGGSNYGYTF
TRBJ1-2,many,TRBD1,TRBV7-2,TGTGCCAGCAGCTACAAGAGCCAGGGGGCGTCCTATGGCTACACCTTC,CASSYKSQGASYGYTF
TRBJ2-7,-,-,TRBV6-1,TGTGCCAGCAGTGAAGAACACAGGGTAGGCGAGCAGTACTTC,CASSEEHRVGEQYF
TRBJ2-7,-,TRBD2,TRBV20-1,TGCAGTGCTAGAGATGGGACTAGTAGCTACGAGCAGTACTTC,CSARDGTSSYEQYF
TRBJ2-4,-,TRBD1,TRBV6-5,TGTGCCAGCAGTTATTCGGGACAGGGGTACATTCAGTACTTC,CASSYSGQGYIQYF
TRBJ2-7,-,-,TRBV5-5,TGTGCCAGCACCATGGGCGGGGTCGTCGAGCAGTACTTC,CASTMGGVVEQYF
TRBJ2-1,-,TRBD2,TRBV6-5,TGTGCCAGCAGTTATGAGGTGGGGGGGTTGGTTAATGAGCAGTTCTTC,CASSYEVGGLVNEQFF
TRBJ1-4,many,-,TRBV7-8,TGTGCCAGCAGCCTGGGACCGCGTAATGAAAAACTGTTTTTT,CASSLGPRNEKLFF
TRBJ2-2,few,-,TRBV7-9,TGTGCCAGCAGCTCCCGACAGGAGAACACCGGGGAGCTGTTTTTT,CASSSRQENTGELFF
TRBJ1-1,-,-,TRBV18,TGTGCCAGCTCACCCCTTGAGGGCTCTGGTGAAGCTTTCTTT,CASSPLEGSGEAFF
TRBJ2-3,-,TRBD1,TRBV7-9,TGTGCCAGCAGCTTGGACAGGGCGACCCTCGAAGATACGCAGTATTTT,CASSLDRATLEDTQYF
TRBJ1-1,-,-,TRBV6-1,TGTGCCAGCAGTGAAGTCTCAGCGGTTTGGAACACTGAAGCTTTCTTT,CASSEVSAVWNTEAFF
TRBJ1-4,-,-,TRBV15,TGTGCCACCAGCAGGAGCCGGGCAACTAATGAAAAACTGTTTTTT,CATSRSRATNEKLFF
TRBJ1-5,-,-,TRBV27,TGTGCCAGCAGTAGGGCAGGCAATCAGCCCCAGCATTTT,CASSRAGNQPQHF
TRBJ2-1,-,-,TRBV20-1,TGCAGTGCCCCCGGCACAGATCTAGACGATGAGCAGTTCTTC,CSAPGTDLDDEQFF
TRBJ2-2,-,TRBD1,TRBV25-1,TGTGCCAGTGGACAGGGGAGGGCCGGGGAGCTGTTTTTT,CASGQGRAGELFF
TRBJ1-1,-,-,TRBV7-6,TGTGCCAGCAGCTTAGCCGGGACGGAAAACACTGAAGCTTTCTTT,CASSLAGTENTEAFF
TRBJ1-6,-,-,TRBV20-1,TGCAGTGCTAGAGATTGGCAGGGGTCGTCACCCCTCCACTTT,CSARDWQGSSPLHF
TRBJ1-2,-,TRBD1,TRBV7-8,TGTGCCAGCAGCTTAGAGGGAGAGGGGGCGATCGGCTACACCTTC,CASSLEGEGAIGYTF
TRBJ1-1,-,-,TRBV12-3/TRBV12-4,TGTGCCAGCGATCACCCCCGAGGCACTGAAGCTTTCTTT,CASDHPRGTEAFF
TRBJ1-2,-,-,TRBV7-9,TGTGCCAGCAGCCCCCCTACCCGGGATAATGGCTACACCTTC,CASSPPTRDNGYTF
TRBJ1-2,-,-,TRBV18,TGTGCCAGCTCACCAAAGGACAATCAAAACTATGGCTACACCTTC,CASSPKDNQNYGYTF
TRBJ2-1,-,-,TRBV6-2/TRBV6-3,TGTGCCAGCAGCCGTAAACTGGGACAAAACAATGAGCAGTTCTTC,CASSRKLGQNNEQFF
TRBJ1-6,-,TRBD1,TRBV9,TGTGCCAGCAGCAACACGGACAGGCGGCTAGGGTCACCCCTCCACTTT,CASSNTDRRLGSPLHF
TRBJ2-3,-,TRBD1,TRBV7-9,TGTGCCAGCAGCATCGGACAGGGGGAAGTTGGGGATACGCAGTATTTT,CASSIGQGEVGDTQYF
TRBJ1-1,many,-,TRBV6-6,TGTGCCAGCAGTTACGAGGGGTGGGAAGCTTTCTTT,CASSYEGWEAFF
TRBJ1-5,many,-,TRBV7-2,TGTGCCAGCAGCTTAAGTAGATGGGGCAATCAGCCCCAGCATTTT,CASSLSRWGNQPQHF
TRBJ1-2,-,-,TRBV5-1,TGCGCCAGCAGGGCGCGAATGGGGGCCTATGGCTACACCTTC,CASRARMGAYGYTF
TRBJ2-7,-,-,TRBV7-9,TGTGCCAGCAGTCCTGGCCAGCCACCCTACGAGCAGTACTTC,CASSPGQPPYEQYF
TRBJ2-3,few,-,TRBV12-3/TRBV12-4,TGTGCCAGCAGTCAATCCGGGCCTCGAGATACGCAGTATTTT,CASSQSGPRDTQYF
TRBJ2-3,many,TRBD1,TRBV7-8,TGTGCCAGCACCAATGGACAGGGCCGCACAGATACGCAGTATTTT,CASTNGQGRTDTQYF
TRBJ2-2,-,TRBD1,TRBV7-4,TGTGCCAGCAGCTTAATAGGGGGCCACACCGGGGAGCTGTTTTTT,CASSLIGGHTGELFF